The 10 T cell receptor beta chains given below trace back to one sample, sequenced in a study of blood T cell repertoires in COVID-19. The data were produced by immunoSEQ multiplex PCR, yet TCRdb's version contains in-frame clones alone and is incomplete. The sample lists roughly 45,000 clones, about nine tenths occurring once. The sequenced sample consisted of peripheral blood. The source of these receptors is a human donor in a cohort sampled during active COVID-19.

The V gene is TRBV6-5, the J gene TRBJ2-7; 9 nucleotides line up with TRBD1. V gave up 6 bases and J gave up 4 bases; unmatched junction bases: 7. CDR3 length: 14 amino acids. The germline CDR1 and CDR2 sequences are MNHEY and SVGAGI. CDR3 coding DNA: TGTGCCAGCAGGATGGGGGGACAGGGATACGAGCAGTACTTC. Translated, it gives CASRMGGQGYEQYF.

This chain uses TRBV5-1 with TRBJ1-1; D is possibly TRBD1 (6 bases). This CDR3 has 14 amino acids. V lost 7 bases to trimming and J lost 4 bases, with 17 bases between them. Germline V lookup: CDR1 SGHRS, CDR2 YFSETQ. The CDR3 sequence is CASRVQGLGTEAFF. Here the CDR3 DNA reads TGCGCCAGCCGTGTGCAGGGGCTGGGCACTGAAGCTTTCTTT.

J is TRBJ1-5 and V is TRBV6-4; D not resolved. The V and J ends lost 3 bases and 5 bases respectively, with 8 bases between them. This CDR3 has 13 amino acids. The germline gives CDR1 MRHNA, CDR2 SNTAGT. This CDR3 is CASSEHSDQPQHF. The CDR3 bases are TGTGCCAGCAGTGAGCACAGTGATCAGCCCCAGCATTTT.

The chain is built from TRBV18 and TRBJ1-4; possible D gene TRBD1, 5 bases. CDR1 and CDR2 from the germline V gene are KGHSH and LQKENI. The CDR3 sequence is 13 residues long. The germline V and J ends were trimmed by 6 bases and 8 bases, with 13 bases remaining between them. The CDR3 DNA is TGTGCCAGCTCCGGCAGGGCGGGAGAAAAACTGTTTTTT. Translated, it gives CASSGRAGEKLFF.

This rearrangement joins TRBV7-2 to TRBJ1-4; 9 nucleotides align to TRBD1. The V segment lost 2 bases and the J segment 5 bases; nucleotides outside the gene matches: 6. Germline V gene data show CDR1 as SGHTA and CDR2 as FQGNSA. The length of the CDR3 is 16 residues. CDR3 nucleotides: TGTGCCAGCAGCTTATCCTCCGGGACAGGGAATGAAAAACTGTTTTTT. It specifies CASSLSSGTGNEKLFF.

V and J are TRBV6-1 and TRBJ2-1; TRBD2 aligns across 7 bases. This CDR3 is 12 amino acids long. The V segment lost 1 base and the J segment 14 bases; nucleotides outside the gene matches: 5. The V gene's germline CDR1 is MNHNS and CDR2 SASEGT. The CDR3 loop is CASSEVGGNKFF. The CDR3 DNA follows: TGTGCCAGCAGTGAAGTGGGGGGGAATAAGTTCTTC.

The chain carries TRBV12-3 or TRBV12-4 and TRBJ1-2; D call uncertain. V dropped 2 bases and J dropped 6 bases, with 7 bases sitting between them. The CDR3 runs 12 residues. CDR3 amino acids: CASSLYPHGYTF. In nucleotides, the CDR3 is TGTGCCAGCAGTTTATATCCTCATGGCTACACCTTC.

The chain combines TRBV2 with TRBJ1-2; D remains unclear. The V end lost 2 bases, the J end lost 3 bases, and 4 bases lay between the germline ends. The CDR3 is 12 amino acids. The germline gives CDR1 SNHLY, CDR2 FYNNEI. Here the CDR3 DNA reads TGTGCCAGCAGTGAATTCTACTATGGCTACACCTTC. Protein: CASSEFYYGYTF.

V and J are TRBV27 and TRBJ1-3; perhaps TRBD1 as D (6 bases). Trimming took off 5 bases at V and 3 bases at J, with 29 bases between the two ends. The CDR3 is 20 residues long. Germline V gene sequence: CDR1 MNHEY, CDR2 SMNVEV (reference sequence). The CDR3 here is CASSQNSFLGNREFGNTIYF. The DNA of the CDR3 is TGTGCCAGCAGTCAGAATTCATTCCTGGGAAACAGGGAGTTTGGAAACACCATATATTTT.

The CDR3 region is CARLARRHEQYF. As DNA, the CDR3 is TGTGCCAGACTAGCCAGGAGGCACGAGCAGTACTTC. The chain combines TRBV19 with TRBJ2-7, with D possibly being TRBD2 (6 bases). V lost 9 bases and J lost 5, with 14 bases in between. This CDR3 spans 12 amino acids. In germline, CDR1 is LNHDA, CDR2 SQIVND (reference sequence).